The rows below give T cell receptor beta chains drawn from one sample of a study of blood T cell repertoires in COVID-19. The data were produced by immunoSEQ multiplex PCR, yet TCRdb's version contains in-frame clones alone and is incomplete. The sample lists 150,000 to 200,000 clones, about 85% occurring once. Sequenced sample: peripheral blood. The receptors come from a woman between 70 and 85 years old with COVID-19, enrolled during active disease. Each CDR3 is given with its conserved first and last residue. Each record gives: CDR3 protein, CDR3 DNA, J gene, CDR3 length, D gene, V gene, clone size. The D gene is left open where the match is weak. For some rows the clone size is stated as once, few or many, or as a class when expanded; others skip it.

CDR3aa: CASSRKQGFNQPQHF
CDR3nt: TGTGCCAGCAGCCGTAAGCAGGGGTTCAATCAGCCCCAGCATTTT
j_gene: TRBJ1-5
len: 15
d_gene: .
v_gene: TRBV7-2
abundance: few

CDR3aa: CASSLAAGTDTYEQYF
CDR3nt: TGTGCCAGCAGTTTAGCCGCCGGGACAGATACCTACGAGCAGTACTTC
j_gene: TRBJ2-7
len: 16
d_gene: TRBD1
v_gene: TRBV28
abundance: few

CDR3aa: CASSFPDYGYTF
CDR3nt: TGTGCCAGCAGTTTTCCAGACTATGGCTACACCTTC
j_gene: TRBJ1-2
len: 12
d_gene: .
v_gene: TRBV12-3/TRBV12-4
abundance: .

CDR3aa: CASSQDSQFPGSLAGGPLNEQFF
CDR3nt: TGTGCCAGCAGCCAAGATTCTCAATTCCCCGGTTCACTAGCGGGAGGGCCGTTAAATGAGCAGTTCTTC
j_gene: TRBJ2-1
len: 23
d_gene: TRBD2
v_gene: TRBV14
abundance: .

CDR3aa: CASRIFGAGADTQYF
CDR3nt: TGTGCCAGCAGGATCTTTGGAGCGGGGGCGGATACGCAGTATTTT
j_gene: TRBJ2-3
len: 15
d_gene: TRBD2
v_gene: TRBV6-5
abundance: .

CDR3aa: CASSPGARTDTQYF
CDR3nt: TGTGCCAGCAGCCCGGGAGCCCGCACAGATACGCAGTATTTT
j_gene: TRBJ2-3
len: 14
d_gene: .
v_gene: TRBV9
abundance: .

CDR3aa: CASSSRQGNQPQHF
CDR3nt: TGTGCCAGCAGTTCTCGACAGGGTAATCAGCCCCAGCATTTT
j_gene: TRBJ1-5
len: 14
d_gene: TRBD1
v_gene: TRBV6-2/TRBV6-3
abundance: once

CDR3aa: CASRPARGGGYTF
CDR3nt: TGTGCCAGCAGGCCCGCTCGGGGTGGGGGCTACACCTTC
j_gene: TRBJ1-2
len: 13
d_gene: .
v_gene: TRBV3-1/TRBV3-2
abundance: .

CDR3aa: CASRVLANYGYTF
CDR3nt: TGTGCCAGCAGAGTTCTAGCTAACTATGGCTACACCTTC
j_gene: TRBJ1-2
len: 13
d_gene: .
v_gene: TRBV6-5
abundance: .

CDR3aa: CASRLAGGSNTEAFF
CDR3nt: TGCGCCAGCAGGTTGGCAGGGGGCTCGAACACTGAAGCTTTCTTT
j_gene: TRBJ1-1
len: 15
d_gene: TRBD1
v_gene: TRBV5-1
abundance: .

CDR3aa: CASSELPSSLYGYTF
CDR3nt: TGTGCCAGCAGTGAACTTCCTAGCTCCTTATATGGCTACACCTTC
j_gene: TRBJ1-2
len: 15
d_gene: .
v_gene: TRBV6-1
abundance: .

CDR3aa: CASSPSPAAVGTGELFF
CDR3nt: TGTGCCAGCAGCCCCAGCCCAGCGGCGGTGGGCACCGGGGAGCTGTTTTTT
j_gene: TRBJ2-2
len: 17
d_gene: .
v_gene: TRBV9
abundance: .

CDR3aa: CASQEWANQPQHF
CDR3nt: TGTGCCAGTCAAGAGTGGGCGAATCAGCCCCAGCATTTT
j_gene: TRBJ1-5
len: 13
d_gene: .
v_gene: TRBV5-8
abundance: .

CDR3aa: CASSPPGLAPTDTQYF
CDR3nt: TGTGCCAGCAGTCCCCCGGGACTAGCGCCGACAGATACGCAGTATTTT
j_gene: TRBJ2-3
len: 16
d_gene: TRBD2
v_gene: TRBV27
abundance: .

CDR3aa: CASSLGNAGETFF
CDR3nt: TGTGCCAGCAGTTTAGGGAATGCGGGGGAAACTTTCTTT
j_gene: TRBJ1-1
len: 13
d_gene: .
v_gene: TRBV27
abundance: .

CDR3aa: CASSSQRGREKLFF
CDR3nt: TGTGCCAGTAGTTCCCAGCGGGGGCGTGAAAAACTGTTTTTT
j_gene: TRBJ1-4
len: 14
d_gene: .
v_gene: TRBV19
abundance: .

CDR3aa: CAISLTGPDTQYF
CDR3nt: TGTGCCATCAGCCTGACAGGGCCAGATACGCAGTATTTT
j_gene: TRBJ2-3
len: 13
d_gene: TRBD1
v_gene: TRBV10-3
abundance: .

CDR3aa: CASSPPRRQGIKETQYF
CDR3nt: TGTGCCAGTAGCCCCCCTCGACGCCAGGGGATTAAGGAGACCCAGTACTTC
j_gene: TRBJ2-5
len: 17
d_gene: .
v_gene: TRBV19
abundance: .

CDR3aa: CATSDRGNIQYF
CDR3nt: TGTGCCACCAGTGATCGGGGAAACATTCAGTACTTC
j_gene: TRBJ2-4
len: 12
d_gene: .
v_gene: TRBV24-1
abundance: .

CDR3aa: CASSQGRGAQETQYF
CDR3nt: TGTGCCAGCAGCCAAGGGCGGGGGGCTCAAGAGACCCAGTACTTC
j_gene: TRBJ2-5
len: 15
d_gene: TRBD2
v_gene: TRBV2
abundance: few

CDR3aa: CASRPSGVHEQFF
CDR3nt: TGTGCCAGCAGACCTAGCGGGGTCCATGAGCAGTTCTTC
j_gene: TRBJ2-1
len: 13
d_gene: TRBD2
v_gene: TRBV6-5
abundance: .

CDR3aa: CATSRDSEGFTEAFF
CDR3nt: TGTGCCACCAGCAGAGATTCGGAGGGATTCACTGAAGCTTTCTTT
j_gene: TRBJ1-1
len: 15
d_gene: .
v_gene: TRBV15
abundance: .

CDR3aa: CASRVTGDPKGTQYF
CDR3nt: TGTGCCAGCAGAGTAACAGGCGACCCAAAGGGGACCCAGTACTTC
j_gene: TRBJ2-5
len: 15
d_gene: .
v_gene: TRBV2
abundance: once

CDR3aa: CASSFGTEAFF
CDR3nt: TGCGCCAGCAGCTTCGGGACAGAAGCTTTCTTT
j_gene: TRBJ1-1
len: 11
d_gene: .
v_gene: TRBV5-1
abundance: .

CDR3aa: CASSLLETGKETQYF
CDR3nt: TGTGCCAGCAGTCTCCTCGAGACAGGGAAAGAGACCCAGTACTTC
j_gene: TRBJ2-5
len: 15
d_gene: TRBD1
v_gene: TRBV27
abundance: .

CDR3aa: CASSYQGPYGYGYTF
CDR3nt: TGTGCCAGCAGTTACCAGGGTCCCTATGGCTATGGCTACACCTTC
j_gene: TRBJ1-2
len: 15
d_gene: .
v_gene: TRBV6-5
abundance: .

CDR3aa: CASSLPISGEYGYTF
CDR3nt: TGTGCCAGCAGCCTCCCTATTTCGGGGGAATATGGCTACACCTTC
j_gene: TRBJ1-2
len: 15
d_gene: .
v_gene: TRBV6-6
abundance: .